Below, 17 T cell receptor beta chains from the same sample are listed, as sequenced in a study of identifying expanded T cells in peripheral blood. Sequenced by immunoSEQ multiplex PCR; TCRdb stores in-frame clones only, minus some. The data hold around 120,000 clones, with approximately 90% observed a single time. Material: blood. These receptors were obtained from a person between 18 and 75 years old in good health.

The chain links TRBV6-5 to TRBJ1-2; 8 bases line up with TRBD1. V trimming: 6 bases; J trimming: 3 bases; junction bases outside the gene matches: 6. Germline CDR1 MNHEY, CDR2 SVGAGI. This CDR3 has 14 residues. Written as DNA, the CDR3 is TGTGCCAGCAGGAGCCAGGGGGCGGACTATGGCTACACCTTC. Translated, it gives CASRSQGADYGYTF.

The chain joins TRBV21-1 to TRBJ2-3; the table's D call, TRBD2, was not checked against the DNA. TRBV21-1 counts as a pseudogene. This CDR3 region has 16 residues. CDR3 sequence: CASSSIGLAGGDTQYF. Here the CDR3 DNA reads TGTGCCAGCAGCTCAATTGGACTAGCGGGGGGAGATACGCAGTATTTT.

This clone appeared once. The chain links TRBV27 to TRBJ1-2, with TRBD1 matching over 8 bases. Germline-derived CDR1 and CDR2 are MNHEY and SMNVEV (reference sequence). Unmatched junction bases numbered 10, after V lost 6 bases and J lost 4 bases. The CDR3 has 15 amino acids. The CDR3 spells CASSQGPTGGYGYTF. CDR3 bases: TGTGCCAGCAGCCAAGGGCCCACAGGGGGCTATGGCTACACCTTC.

V gene TRBV7-2 combines with J gene TRBJ2-5, with 8 bases that match TRBD1. Germline loops: CDR1 SGHTA, CDR2 FQGNSA. Losses at the gene ends were 5 bases for V and 5 bases for J; bases not matched to a gene: 7. The CDR3 contains 14 residues. CDR3 nucleotides: TGTGCCAGCAGCACCTCGACAGGGGTGGAGACCCAGTACTTC. Protein sequence: CASSTSTGVETQYF.

This clone was observed once. The rearrangement uses TRBV20-1 and TRBJ2-7; possible D gene TRBD1, 5 bases. CDR1 and CDR2 from the germline V gene are DFQATT and SNEGSKA (reference sequence). Trimming left V 3 bases short and J 6 bases short, with 9 bases between. The CDR3 contains 11 residues. The CDR3 nucleotides read TGCAGTGCTAGGGGGCAGATCGAGCAGTACTTC. This encodes CSARGQIEQYF.

The rearrangement links TRBV6-6 to TRBJ2-2, with TRBD2 identical over 8 bases. The CDR3 covers 16 residues. Germline V lookup: CDR1 MNHNY, CDR2 SVGAGI (reference sequence). Trimming took 7 bases from V and 1 from J; bases not matched to a gene: 8. The DNA for the CDR3 is TGTGCCAGCACCCTCCTAGCGGGTCAGAACACCGGGGAGCTGTTTTTT. It yields the protein CASTLLAGQNTGELFF.

The J gene is TRBJ1-1, the V gene TRBV6-1; no reliable D call. The CDR3 consists of 13 residues. Trimming left V 10 bases short and J 1 base short, with 13 bases between. Germline V gene sequence: CDR1 MNHNS, CDR2 SASEGT. CDR3 sequence reads: CATKVGWNTEAFF. CDR3 DNA: TGTGCCACCAAGGTCGGTTGGAACACTGAAGCTTTCTTT.

This chain joins TRBV7-2 and TRBJ1-1; D is unclear. The CDR3 spans 17 residues. V lost 1 base to trimming and J lost 1 base, with 16 bases between them. Germline CDR1 SGHTA, CDR2 FQGNSA. CDR3 amino acids: CASSLGGTPRPNTEAFF. DNA for the CDR3: TGTGCCAGCAGCTTAGGAGGAACCCCAAGACCGAACACTGAAGCTTTCTTT.

The rearrangement joins TRBV7-9 to TRBJ2-2; perhaps TRBD1 as D (6 bases). The germline V gene has CDR1 SEHNR and CDR2 FQNEAQ (reference sequence). The ends were cut back, 8 bases at V and 4 bases at J, with 8 bases in the middle. This CDR3 has 12 amino acids. The CDR3 spells CASGGSTGELFF. The CDR3 DNA reads TGTGCCAGCGGGGGCTCCACCGGGGAGCTGTTTTTT.

The rearrangement uses TRBV28 and TRBJ2-5; D is uncertain. V was clipped by 3 bases and J by 5 bases, with 10 bases between them. The germline V gene encodes CDR1 MDHEN and CDR2 SYDVKM. The CDR3 totals 13 residues. The CDR3 sequence: CASSFGGMETQYF. The CDR3 DNA is TGTGCCAGCAGTTTCGGCGGTATGGAGACCCAGTACTTC.

The chain couples TRBV5-1 to TRBJ2-1; tentative D call: TRBD1 (6 bases). Germline V CDR1 and CDR2: SGHRS, YFSETQ. The CDR3 consists of 16 residues. Trimming removed 6 bases at V and 0 bases at J, with 16 bases between. CDR3 nucleotide sequence: TGCGCCAGCAAGACTGGTCAGGGGAGCTCCTACAATGAGCAGTTCTTC. Its protein is CASKTGQGSSYNEQFF.

In DNA form, the CDR3 reads TGTGCCAGCAGTTTTAATAGGGGTGATGGCTACACCTTC. Its translation: CASSFNRGDGYTF. The genes are TRBV28 and TRBJ1-2; TRBD1 might be the D (5 bases). V lost 3 bases, J lost 6 bases, and 11 bases lay in between. Looked up from germline, CDR1 is MDHEN and CDR2 is SYDVKM. CDR3 length equals 13 residues.

This chain's CDR3 is CASRGFGAVWDTQYF. The CDR3, as DNA: TGTGCCAGCAGGGGGTTCGGTGCAGTCTGGGATACGCAGTATTTT. The chain has TRBV6-6 and TRBJ2-3; unclear D gene. V was trimmed by 6 bases and J by 6 bases, leaving 19 bases between them. This CDR3 is 15 amino acids long. The germline gives CDR1 MNHNY, CDR2 SVGAGI (reference sequence).

The chain is built from TRBV6-6 and TRBJ2-3; D gene unclear. CDR1 MNHNY and CDR2 SVGAGI come from the germline V gene (reference sequence). The CDR3 is made up of 14 amino acids. The V and J ends lost 7 bases and 6 bases respectively, with 17 bases between them. The CDR3 DNA sequence: TGTGCCAGCATTGGGCCAGGACGAAGGGATACGCAGTATTTT. This gives the protein CASIGPGRRDTQYF.

The V gene is TRBV2, the J gene TRBJ1-5; TRBD1 is a possible D gene (5 bases). Deletions cut 5 bases from V and 5 bases from J, with 16 bases between. The germline CDR1 and CDR2 sequences are SNHLY and FYNNEI. CDR3 length equals 15 residues. CDR3 region: CASSPRTGIHQPQHF. The CDR3 DNA reads as TGTGCCAGCAGTCCCCGTACAGGAATCCATCAGCCCCAGCATTTT.

The rearrangement joins TRBV27 to TRBJ2-2, with 7 bases aligning to TRBD2. This CDR3 is built from 14 residues. V lost 3 bases and J lost 7; bases outside the gene matches: 5. CDR1 and CDR2 (germline): MNHEY, SMNVEV (reference sequence). CDR3 nucleotide sequence: TGTGCCAGCAGTTTCGGTCTAGCGGTCGGGGAGCTGTTTTTT. This codes for CASSFGLAVGELFF.

The V and J genes are TRBV18 and TRBJ2-7, with 9 bases fitting TRBD1. Germline V gene sequence: CDR1 KGHSH, CDR2 LQKENI. The CDR3 is made up of 14 amino acids. V lost 6 bases, J lost 3 bases, and 6 bases stayed unmatched. For the CDR3, the DNA is TGTGCCAGCTCGCCGGGACAGGGCCTCTACGAGCAGTACTTC. Its protein product is CASSPGQGLYEQYF.